These T cell receptor beta chains were read from a single sample in a study of Ad26.COV2.S vaccination and SARS-CoV-2 variants. Using immunoSEQ multiplex PCR, the repertoire was profiled, and TCRdb retains in-frame clones only, with some absent. The table records roughly 300,000 clones, around 89% of them present only once. The source material was peripheral blood, sampled in a trial of Ad26.COV2.S vaccine versus placebo. The receptors here all came from a person between 18 and 59 years old who received the Ad26.COV2.S COVID-19 vaccine or a placebo. CDR3s include the opening cysteine and the closing phenylalanine or tryptophan. The D gene is left open where the match is weak. A row's size may be missing; if present it is once, few, many or a size class.

14	NA	NA	TRBJ1-1	TRBV9	TGTGCCAGCAGTCGGGACACGGCGAACACTGAAGCTTTCTTT	CASSRDTANTEAFF
11	NA	NA	TRBJ2-1	TRBV27	TGTGCCAGCAAAAGGAACAATGAGCAGTTCTTC	CASKRNNEQFF
13	NA	NA	TRBJ2-1	TRBV14	TGTGCCAGCAGCCAAGGGTTCGACAATGAGCAGTTCTTC	CASSQGFDNEQFF
14	NA	NA	TRBJ2-7	TRBV5-1	TGCGCCAGCAGCCCCACTCAGAGCTCCTACGAGCAGTACTTC	CASSPTQSSYEQYF
17	TRBD1	many	TRBJ2-2	TRBV5-4	TGTGCCAGCAGCTGGACAGGGTACGGGGAAAGCACCGGGGAGCTGTTTTTT	CASSWTGYGESTGELFF
13	TRBD1	NA	TRBJ2-7	TRBV11-1	TGTGCCAGCAGCTGGGACAGACACTACGAGCAGTACTTC	CASSWDRHYEQYF
15	TRBD2	once	TRBJ2-7	TRBV5-4	TGTGCCAGCAGCCACCTGACTAGCGGGGATCGCGAGCAGTACTTC	CASSHLTSGDREQYF
14	NA	few	TRBJ1-2	TRBV4-1	TGCGCCAGCAGCCAGCGAGGGGTTGGTCCTGGCTACACCTTC	CASSQRGVGPGYTF
16	TRBD1	NA	TRBJ2-3	TRBV5-5	TGTGCCAGCAGCTTGGCCGGGGACAGCCTCACAGATACGCAGTATTTT	CASSLAGDSLTDTQYF
15	TRBD2	NA	TRBJ2-1	TRBV11-2	TGTGCCAGCAGCCAACTAGCGGGAGGGCGCAATGAGCAGTTCTTC	CASSQLAGGRNEQFF
14	NA	NA	TRBJ1-5	TRBV18	TGTGCCAGCTCACCACGAGTGGGAATCCAGCCCCAGCATTTT	CASSPRVGIQPQHF
16	NA	NA	TRBJ1-1	TRBV2	TGTGCCACTACCGTACCGGGACAAACGTCTATCACTGAAGCTTTCTTT	CATTVPGQTSITEAFF
16	TRBD1	NA	TRBJ2-3	TRBV24-1	TGTGCCACCAGTGACCCCCGACAGGGATTATACGATACGCAGTATTTT	CATSDPRQGLYDTQYF
16	NA	NA	TRBJ1-2	TRBV18	TGTGCCAGCTCAATTGGCCCCATCCAAGCCGGGTATGGCTACACCTTC	CASSIGPIQAGYGYTF
10	NA	NA	TRBJ2-1	TRBV2	TGTGCCAGCAGTTACAGAAAGCAGTTCTTC	CASSYRKQFF
17	TRBD2	NA	TRBJ2-5	TRBV9	TGTGCCAGCAGCGTAGTCCCCACTAGCGGGGGCTTGGAGACCCAGTACTTC	CASSVVPTSGGLETQYF